The 5 T cell receptor beta chains given below trace back to one sample, sequenced in a study of T cells after yellow fever vaccination. In TCRdb, the 5' RACE reads were re-called with MiXCR into one record per CDR3 protein. The repertoire has approximately 260,000 distinct CDR3 sequences, 13% of them found once; the top ten carry 0.4% to 0.55%. This sample comprised CD4+ T cells sorted from PBMCs, obtained 45 days after the yellow fever booster vaccination. Receptors originate from a man aged 25 to 40 who received the YFV17D yellow fever vaccine.

CDR3 sequence (DNA): TGCGCCAGCAGACAAGCAGTACAGGTGAACACTGAAGCTTTCTTT. Translated: CASRQAVQVNTEAFF. This chain uses TRBV5-1 with TRBJ1-1; D may be TRBD1 (5 bases). This CDR3 comprises 15 residues. V lost 5 bases, J lost 0 bases, and 14 bases lay in between. Per the germline V gene, CDR1 is SGHRS and CDR2 is YFSETQ.

This clonotype has a count of ten or more. The rearrangement joins TRBV6-2 or TRBV6-3 to TRBJ2-3, with D possibly being TRBD2 (5 bases). Germline-derived CDR1 and CDR2 are MNHEY and SVGEGT. V lost 5 bases to trimming and J lost 6 bases, with 18 bases between them. This CDR3 spans 15 amino acids. The CDR3 DNA follows: TGTGCCAGCAGTAGAGGGATACCACTCGGGGATACGCAGTATTTT. Translation gives CASSRGIPLGDTQYF.

There are a few counts of this clonotype. This sequence joins TRBV5-1 and TRBJ2-3; D uncertain. CDR1 is SGHRS, CDR2 YFSETQ, per germline. This CDR3 is 16 amino acids long. V was trimmed by 0 bases and J by 6 bases, leaving 17 bases between them. This chain's CDR3 is CASSLDLQGPSDTQYF. CDR3 DNA sequence: TGCGCCAGCAGCTTGGACCTGCAAGGTCCCTCCGATACGCAGTATTTT. The variable domain in full, completed from reference TRBV5-1 and TRBJ2-3, reads KAGVTQTPRYLIKTRGQQVTLSCSPISGHRSVSWYQQTPGQGLQFLFEYFSETQRNKGNFPGRFSGRQFSNSRSEMNVSTLELGDSALYLCASSLDLQGPSDTQYFGPGTRLTVL.

This clonotype occurred a few times. The chain couples TRBV2 to TRBJ2-7; D might be TRBD2 (6 bases). V was cut by 7 bases and J by 5 bases, with 12 bases left in between. Germline V gives CDR1 SNHLY, CDR2 FYNNEI. CDR3 length: 12 residues. The CDR3 region has the DNA TGTGCCAGCATCGGACGGGGGAACGAGCAGTACTTC. Translated: CASIGRGNEQYF.

The gene calls are TRBV15 and TRBJ2-5, with D possibly TRBD1 on 5 matching bases. Trimming cost V 1 base and J 5 bases, with 11 bases left between them. The CDR3 totals 14 residues. CDR1 and CDR2 (germline): LNHNV, YYDKDF (reference sequence). CDR3 region: CATSRGRAAETQYF. For the CDR3, the DNA is TGTGCCACCAGCAGAGGCAGGGCAGCGGAGACCCAGTACTTC.